Following are 22 T cell receptor beta chains from one sample sequenced in a study of cytomegalovirus exposure and HLA in healthy donors. 13 Jbeta primers and 60 Vbeta primers were used for the PCR. Sequenced by immunoSEQ multiplex PCR; TCRdb stores in-frame clones only, minus some. The data show some 79,000 clones, around 76% seen once. What was sequenced was PBMCs. The receptor source for this set is a male donor in good health and CMV-seropositive.

The chain uses TRBV2 and TRBJ2-4, with a tentative D call TRBD2 (7 bases). The CDR3 contains 16 residues. Trimming took 3 bases from V and 8 from J, leaving 20 bases between them. Germline CDR1 is SNHLY and CDR2 is FYNNEI. The CDR3 is CASSDLTLGGGDIQYF. Written as DNA, the CDR3 is TGTGCCAGCAGTGACCTAACTTTGGGAGGGGGGGACATTCAGTACTTC.

The chain couples TRBV5-8 to TRBJ1-5, with TRBD1 matching over 7 bases. Trimming took 4 bases from V and 7 from J; bases not matched to a gene: 8. The length of the CDR3 is 14 residues. Germline lookup yields CDR1 SGHTS and CDR2 YDEGEE. CDR3 DNA sequence: TGTGCCAGCAGCCCCGGGACAGTGGAACAGCCCCAGCATTTT. It codes for CASSPGTVEQPQHF.

This chain joins TRBV7-3 and TRBJ2-7; 8 bases agree with TRBD1. The CDR3 totals 14 residues. CDR1 and CDR2 (germline): SGHTA, FQGTGA. Germline trimming cut 4 bases from V and 2 bases from J; bases unmatched to any gene: 4. The CDR3, as DNA: TGTGCCAGCAGCTATGGGACAGGCCCCTACGAGCAGTACTTC. Protein: CASSYGTGPYEQYF.

The chain joins TRBV27 to TRBJ2-3, with D possibly TRBD2 on 5 matching bases. V was trimmed by 1 base and J by 1 base, leaving 12 bases between them. Germline CDR1 and CDR2: MNHEY and SMNVEV (reference sequence). The CDR3 has 16 residues. The CDR3 nucleotides read TGTGCCAGCAGTTTATTGCTAGCACCCGGCACAGATACGCAGTATTTT. Its protein product is CASSLLLAPGTDTQYF.

The chain has TRBV7-2 and TRBJ2-5; TRBD1 might be the D (6 bases). The V gene's germline CDR1 is SGHTA and CDR2 FQGNSA. Trimming removed 6 bases from V and 4 bases from J, with 18 bases in between. The CDR3 runs to 15 residues. CDR3 amino acids: CASSIHRGTSETQYF. CDR3 nucleotides: TGTGCCAGCAGTATACACCGAGGGACATCAGAGACCCAGTACTTC.

This chain joins TRBV9 and TRBJ2-3, with TRBD1 matching over 11 bases. This CDR3 has 14 residues. Germline assignment: CDR1 SGDLS and CDR2 YYNGEE. J was trimmed by 5 bases and V by 2 bases; bases with no gene match: 1. The CDR3 spells CASSVGTGGDTQYF. As DNA, the CDR3 is TGTGCCAGCAGCGTCGGGACAGGGGGAGATACGCAGTATTTT.

Only one count was recorded for this clone. The junction and the germline gene differ at one end; a read error may be behind it. This chain connects TRBV7-9 to TRBJ1-5; maybe TRBD1 (5 bases). CDR1 is SEHNR, CDR2 FQNEAQ, per germline (reference sequence). The CDR3 spans 15 residues. The CDR3 DNA reads TGTTCCAGCAGCTTAGACAGTGTCCCCAATCAGCCCCAGCATTTT. This translates into CSSSLDSVPNQPQHF.

The V gene is TRBV5-1, the J gene TRBJ2-1; TRBD2 matches 13 bases. The CDR3 spans 15 residues. The germline CDR1 and CDR2 sequences are SGHRS and YFSETQ. V trimming: 4 bases; J trimming: 10 bases; junction bases outside the gene matches: 8. CDR3: CASSPGLAGWGEQFF. CDR3 nucleotide sequence: TGCGCCAGCAGCCCGGGACTAGCGGGATGGGGGGAGCAGTTCTTC.

The V call is TRBV2, the J call TRBJ2-3; the match to TRBD2 covers 11 bases. The CDR3 totals 16 residues. Germline V lookup: CDR1 SNHLY, CDR2 FYNNEI. V was clipped by 6 bases and J by 4 bases; unmatched bases: 9. CDR3 sequence reads: CASSLGTSGFADTQYF. As DNA, the CDR3 is TGTGCCAGCAGCCTGGGGACTAGCGGTTTCGCAGATACGCAGTATTTT.

The genes are TRBV4-1 and TRBJ2-6, with 7 bases aligning to TRBD2. The CDR3 has 16 residues. V was clipped by 1 base and J by 4 bases; unmatched bases: 4. Germline CDR1 and CDR2: MGHRA and YSYEKL. CDR3 DNA: TGCGCCAGCAGCCAAGTGGGAGGGCCGGGGGCCAACGTCCTGACTTTC. It encodes CASSQVGGPGANVLTF.

The chain links TRBV29-1 to TRBJ1-5; D remains unclear. Germline-derived CDR1 and CDR2 are SQVTM and ANQGSEA. The V and J ends lost 4 bases and 7 bases respectively, with 5 bases between them. This CDR3 has 10 amino acids. CDR3 coding DNA: TGCAGCGTTGGTCCACAGCCCCAGCATTTT. It translates to CSVGPQPQHF.

The rearrangement uses TRBV25-1 and TRBJ2-1, with 11 nucleotides matching TRBD2. The CDR3 has 17 residues. The germline V gene has CDR1 MGHDK and CDR2 SYGVNS. Unmatched junction bases numbered 7, after V lost 6 bases and J lost 0 bases. Written as DNA, the CDR3 is TGTGCCAGCAGCCTAAGGGGACTAGCGGTCTCCTACAATGAGCAGTTCTTC. Its translation is CASSLRGLAVSYNEQFF.

The chain joins TRBV6-1 to TRBJ2-7; 10 positions agree with TRBD1. This CDR3 region has 15 residues. Trimming took 4 bases from V and 4 from J; bases not matched to a gene: 7. Looked up from germline, CDR1 is MNHNS and CDR2 is SASEGT. The CDR3 sequence is CASSGGGTGEYEQYF. DNA for the CDR3: TGTGCCAGCAGTGGGGGTGGGACAGGGGAATACGAGCAGTACTTC.

This chain joins TRBV6-1 and TRBJ2-7; 8 bases line up with TRBD1. Germline CDR1 reads MNHNS; CDR2 reads SASEGT. V dropped 7 bases and J dropped 3; count of bases not matched to a gene: 5. CDR3 length equals 13 residues. CDR3 in amino acids: CASMDRVGYEQYF. DNA of the CDR3: TGTGCCAGCATGGACAGGGTTGGCTACGAGCAGTACTTC.

V gene TRBV28 combines with J gene TRBJ1-1; 12 nucleotides match TRBD1. The germline V gene encodes CDR1 MDHEN and CDR2 SYDVKM. This CDR3 has 15 residues. After removal of 5 bases from V and 5 bases from J, the junction contained 6 bases not matched to a gene. CDR3 DNA sequence: TGTGCCAGCAGTCGTTGGGACAGGGGGCAGACTGAAGCTTTCTTT. Translated, it gives CASSRWDRGQTEAFF.

The chain employs TRBV4-2 and TRBJ2-5; D is undetermined. TRBJ2-7 matches the DNA end more closely, so the J call is doubtful. The CDR3 runs 16 residues. Germline assignment: CDR1 LGHNA and CDR2 YNFKEQ. The CDR3 region has the DNA TGTGCCAGCAGCCAAGAGTTCCCCCTGAGCTCCTACGAGCAGTACTTC. This translates into CASSQEFPLSSYEQYF.

J is TRBJ1-5 and V is TRBV7-2; tentative D call: TRBD1 (5 bases). This CDR3 comprises 14 residues. The germline V gene encodes CDR1 SGHTA and CDR2 FQGNSA. V shed 3 bases and J shed 5 bases, with 11 bases lying between them. The CDR3 region has the DNA TGTGCCAGCAGCTTCGACAGTCAATATCAGCCCCAGCATTTT. It yields the protein CASSFDSQYQPQHF.

The J gene is TRBJ1-2, the V gene TRBV5-4; no clear D gene. This CDR3 is 15 amino acids long. Trimming removed 4 bases from V and 1 base from J, with 14 bases in between. Per the germline V gene, CDR1 is SGHNT and CDR2 is YYREEE (reference sequence). CDR3 sequence: CASSQVDGVNYGYTF. CDR3 nucleotide sequence: TGTGCCAGCAGCCAAGTAGACGGGGTTAACTATGGCTACACCTTC.

This clone was seen only once. The CDR3 region is CASSSLIGGEETQYF. For the CDR3, the DNA is TGCGCCAGCAGCTCCCTCATAGGGGGAGAAGAGACCCAGTACTTC. This chain joins TRBV5-1 and TRBJ2-5; perhaps TRBD1 as D (6 bases). From germline, CDR1 is SGHRS and CDR2 YFSETQ. V was trimmed by 3 bases and J by 3 bases, leaving 15 bases between them. This CDR3 spans 15 amino acids. The full variable domain, its missing parts supplied by reference TRBV5-1 and TRBJ2-5, is KAGVTQTPRYLIKTRGQQVTLSCSPISGHRSVSWYQQTPGQGLQFLFEYFSETQRNKGNFPGRFSGRQFSNSRSEMNVSTLELGDSALYLCASSSLIGGEETQYFGPGTRLLVL.

The chain links TRBV10-3 to TRBJ1-2, with 10 bases lining up with TRBD1. Germline lookup yields CDR1 ENHRY and CDR2 SYGVKD. Losses at the gene ends were 6 bases for V and 0 bases for J; bases not matched to a gene: 7. CDR3 length: 16 amino acids. The CDR3 here is CAISGQGGSPNYGYTF. In DNA form, the CDR3 reads TGTGCCATCAGCGGACAGGGGGGTTCTCCTAACTATGGCTACACCTTC.

The chain has TRBV6-5 and TRBJ1-3, with D uncertain. There are 15 residues in the CDR3. Per the germline V gene, CDR1 is MNHEY and CDR2 is SVGAGI. Trimming stripped 7 bases from V and 0 bases from J, with 13 bases between. CDR3 residues: CASMQRISSGNTIYF. The CDR3 DNA is TGTGCCAGCATGCAGCGGATTAGCTCTGGAAACACCATATATTTT.

V is TRBV27 and J is TRBJ1-2; 8 positions agree with TRBD1. This CDR3 has 14 residues. Germline-derived CDR1 and CDR2 are MNHEY and SMNVEV (reference sequence). After removal of 4 bases from V and 6 bases from J, the junction contained 7 bases not matched to a gene. In nucleotides, the CDR3 is TGTGCCAGCAGTTCCCCACAGGGGGTAAATGGCTACACCTTC. This sequence encodes CASSSPQGVNGYTF.